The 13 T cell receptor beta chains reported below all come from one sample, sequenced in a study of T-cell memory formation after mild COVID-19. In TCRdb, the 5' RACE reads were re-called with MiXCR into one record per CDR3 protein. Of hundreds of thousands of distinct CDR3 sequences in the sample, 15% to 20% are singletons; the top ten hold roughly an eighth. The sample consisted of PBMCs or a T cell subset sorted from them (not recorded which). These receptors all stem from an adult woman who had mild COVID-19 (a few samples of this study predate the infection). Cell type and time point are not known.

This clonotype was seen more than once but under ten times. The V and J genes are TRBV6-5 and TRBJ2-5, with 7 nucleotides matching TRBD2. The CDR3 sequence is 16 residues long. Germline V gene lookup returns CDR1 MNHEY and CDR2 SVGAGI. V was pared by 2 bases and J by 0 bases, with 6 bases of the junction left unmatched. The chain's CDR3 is CASSYGWAGDQETQYF. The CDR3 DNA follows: TGTGCCAGCAGTTACGGATGGGCGGGGGACCAAGAGACCCAGTACTTC.

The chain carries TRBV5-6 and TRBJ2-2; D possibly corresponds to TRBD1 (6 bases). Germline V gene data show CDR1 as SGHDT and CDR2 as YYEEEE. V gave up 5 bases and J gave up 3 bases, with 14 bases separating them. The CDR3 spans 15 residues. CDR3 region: CASRAQGRDTGELFF. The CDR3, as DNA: TGTGCCAGCAGGGCACAGGGAAGGGACACCGGGGAGCTGTTTTTT.

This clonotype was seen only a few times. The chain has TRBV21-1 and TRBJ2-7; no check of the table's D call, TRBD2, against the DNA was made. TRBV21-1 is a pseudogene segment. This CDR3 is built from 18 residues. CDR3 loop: CASSPKRATTSCVYEQYF. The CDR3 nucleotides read TGTGCCAGCAGCCCTAAAAGGGCTACAACCTCCTGCGTCTACGAGCAGTACTTC.

The CDR3 sequence: CATRRGGTNEQFF. The CDR3 DNA reads TGTGCCACCAGAAGAGGGGGGACAAATGAGCAGTTCTTC. The chain combines TRBV24-1 with TRBJ2-1; TRBD1 or TRBD2 may be the D gene (6 bases each). The length of the CDR3 is 13 residues. CDR1 and CDR2 (germline): KGHDR, SFDVKD. V was shortened by 7 bases and J by 7 bases, with 13 bases between the two germline ends.

The CDR3 sequence: CASSPFPYNTGELFF. CDR3 sequence (DNA): TGTGCCAGCAGCCCGTTCCCTTATAACACCGGGGAGCTGTTTTTT. The chain carries TRBV7-2 and TRBJ2-2; D is unclear. V lost 5 bases and J lost 2, with 12 bases in between. The length of the CDR3 is 15 residues. In germline, CDR1 is SGHTA, CDR2 FQGNSA.

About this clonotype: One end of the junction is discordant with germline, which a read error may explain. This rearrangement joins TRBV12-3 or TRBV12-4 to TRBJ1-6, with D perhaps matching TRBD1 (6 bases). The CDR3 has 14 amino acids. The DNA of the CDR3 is TGTGCCAGCAGTTTCCAGGGGTCCAATTCACCCCTCAACTTT. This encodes CASSFQGSNSPLNF.

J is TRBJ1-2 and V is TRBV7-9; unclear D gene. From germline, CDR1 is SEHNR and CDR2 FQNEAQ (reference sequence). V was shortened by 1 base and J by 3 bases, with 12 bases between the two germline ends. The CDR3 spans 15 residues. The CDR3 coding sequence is TGTGCCAGCAGCTTAGGGGGAGCAACGGACTATGGCTACACCTTC. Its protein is CASSLGGATDYGYTF.

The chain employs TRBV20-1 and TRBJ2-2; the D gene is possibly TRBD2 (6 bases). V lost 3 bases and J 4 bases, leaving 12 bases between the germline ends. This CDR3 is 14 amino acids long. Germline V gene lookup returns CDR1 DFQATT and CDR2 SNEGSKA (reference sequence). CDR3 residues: CSARSGVSTGELFF. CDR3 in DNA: TGCAGTGCTAGGTCGGGAGTCAGCACCGGGGAGCTGTTTTTT.

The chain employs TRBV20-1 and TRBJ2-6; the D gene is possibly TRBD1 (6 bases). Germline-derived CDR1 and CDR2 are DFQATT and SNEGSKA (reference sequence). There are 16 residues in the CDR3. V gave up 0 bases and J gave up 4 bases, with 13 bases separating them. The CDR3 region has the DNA TGCAGTGCTAGAGAGTCTCCAGGGGTCGGGGCCAACGTCCTGACTTTC. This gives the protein CSARESPGVGANVLTF.

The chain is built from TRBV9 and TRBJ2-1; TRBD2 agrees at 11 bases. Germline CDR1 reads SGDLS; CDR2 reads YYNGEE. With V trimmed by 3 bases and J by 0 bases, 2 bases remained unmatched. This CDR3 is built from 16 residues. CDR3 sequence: CASSGLAGNSYNEQFF. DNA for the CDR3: TGTGCCAGCAGCGGACTAGCGGGGAACTCCTACAATGAGCAGTTCTTC.

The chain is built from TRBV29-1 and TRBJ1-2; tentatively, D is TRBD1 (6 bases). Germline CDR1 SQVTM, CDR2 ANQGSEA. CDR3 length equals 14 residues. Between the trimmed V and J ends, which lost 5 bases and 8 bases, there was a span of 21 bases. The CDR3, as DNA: TGCAGCGTTTCCTTGGGTGCAGGGGAGGGAGGCTACACCTTC. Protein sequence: CSVSLGAGEGGYTF.

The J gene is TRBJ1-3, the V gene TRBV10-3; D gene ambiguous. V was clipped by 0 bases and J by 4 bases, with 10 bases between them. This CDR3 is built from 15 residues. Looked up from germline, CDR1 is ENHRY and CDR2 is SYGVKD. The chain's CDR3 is CAISESTARGNTIYF. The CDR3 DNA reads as TGTGCCATCAGTGAGTCGACTGCACGAGGAAACACCATATATTTT.

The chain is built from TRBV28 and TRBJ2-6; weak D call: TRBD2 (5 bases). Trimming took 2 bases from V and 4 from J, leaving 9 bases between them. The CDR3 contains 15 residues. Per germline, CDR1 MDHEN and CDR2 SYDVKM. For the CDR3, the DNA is TGTGCCAGCAGTTTAGCGGGTCCCGGGGCCAACGTCCTGACTTTC. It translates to CASSLAGPGANVLTF. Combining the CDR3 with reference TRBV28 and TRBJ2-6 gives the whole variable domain DVKVTQSSRYLVKRTGEKVFLECVQDMDHENMFWYRQDPGLGLRLIYFSYDVKMKEKGDIPEGYSVSREKKERFSLILESASTNQTSMYLCASSLAGPGANVLTFGAGSRLTVL.